This T cell receptor beta chain was identified in a study of naive and memory T cell subsets. Alpha and beta libraries were amplified separately from the second PCR onward. Four subsets defined by CD45RA and CD27 were sorted after CD3, CD4, CD8 and live/dead staining. CDR1 DFQATT and CDR2 SNEGSKA come from the germline V gene (reference sequence). The CDR3 runs to 15 residues. Trimming at V came to 4 bases and at J to 5 bases, leaving 12 bases not matched to a gene. This clonotype has at least ten counts. Its antigen is not identified. Study-level points and caveats: From naive to CM, EM and EMRA, diversity decreased and Gini increased. Naive repertoires, especially CD8, held a few larger clonotypes, possibly memory cells re-expressing CD45RA.

Both TRBC1 and TRBC2 were covered by a beta constant-region primer of two equimolar oligonucleotides. Four rounds of PCR amplified the ligated cDNA using nested alpha and beta constant-region primers plus SP2. TCRdb reprocessed the UMI-ligation and nested PCR reads with MiXCR, giving one entry per CDR3 protein. The table has about 150,000 distinct CDR3 sequences, approximately 22% seen once; the top ten hold 0.085% to 0.11%. The chain links TRBV20-1 to TRBJ2-7; TRBD2 matches at 9 bases. Specimen: naive CD4+ T cells from blood. The source is a human donor in good health. The CDR3 DNA is TGCAGTGCTACGACCCCCGGACTAGCGTCCCACGAGCAGTACTTC. Amino acid sequence: CSATTPGLASHEQYF.